This TCR beta chain is from a study of blood T cell repertoires in COVID-19 (dated by TCRdb to between 2020 and 2021). Study-wide context: Samples covering the acute and convalescent phases of COVID-19 were provided by collaborators in the United States, Italy and Spain. The repertoires were released in a freely available public database intended as a resource for research on the immune response to SARS-CoV-2. Subjects who had been exposed to COVID-19, were actively infected with it, or had recovered from it provided the deeply sampled blood TCRbeta repertoires that made up the dataset. The material from the prospective study consisted of cDNA or gDNA derived from T cells, B-cell-depleted T cells, or PBMCs. Where available, HLA class I and class II types were obtained from metadata supplied by the sample provider rather than from assay-based typing. The sample metadata nearly always contained a de-identified subject ID, COVID-19 status, age in years and sex. The samples were drawn from two sources: the first 160 participants of the ongoing ImmuneRACE study, and fewer than 1,500 subjects contributed by 6 global collaborators. The full study reports these points: The amount of clinical and demographic metadata varied by source and participant and was provided uncurated.

Whole blood was collected in K2EDTA tubes by collaborating institutions according to the institutions' own protocols. For TCRbeta analysis, collaborators shipped samples as frozen whole blood, isolated PBMCs, or DNA extracted from either of those sample types. To note about this clone: This clone's antigen is unknown. One base away there is no much larger clone; base qualities are not given.

TCRbeta CDR3 regions were amplified from genomic DNA by means of the immunoSEQ Assay, a bias-controlled multiplex PCR. As for how the authors treated the data: Within the assay, amplification of reference gene primers was used to estimate how many nucleated cells each sample contained. To quantify the absolute abundance of each unique TCRbeta CDR3 rearrangement, sequence reads were collapsed and filtered. For each sample, productive Simpson clonality was calculated by taking the square root of Simpson's diversity index across productive rearrangements. TCRdb limited this immuneACCESS table to in-frame rearrangements with V and J called. A share of clones is missing; checked studies link under half to unresolved V genes, and the rest is unexplained. V, J and clone size reflect that table, while D and trimming were determined from the DNA. The sample yields some 97,000 clones; 92% were counted once. More than 5% of the sample lies in the top ten.

The CDR3 measures 16 amino acids from cysteine to phenylalanine. Just the 48-base CDR3 DNA is kept, in frame starting at base 1. CDR1 and CDR2, per the germline V gene, are SGHVS and FNYEAQ. V is pruned by 1 base and J by 0 bases, leaving 6 bases of the junction without a gene match. The receptor's source is a man in his 70s with acute or convalescent COVID-19. The sequenced sample was peripheral blood. This chain is built from TRBV7-6 and TRBJ2-7, with 7 bases matching TRBD2. The encoded CDR3 is CASSLGTSGASYEQYF. The sequenced DNA: TGTGCCAGCAGCTTAGGGACAAGCGGGGCCTCCTACGAGCAGTACTTC.